These 17 T cell receptor beta chains were sequenced from one sample in a study of regulatory T cells in long-lasting Graves disease. Combining iRepertoire HTBI primers with Arm-PCR of CDR3 regions, the authors built TCR beta libraries. Each CDR3 protein gets one entry after TCRdb re-called the multiplex PCR reads with MiXCR. This table holds approximately 400,000 distinct CDR3 sequences, less than 25% found once. Described time point: persistent/refractory GD, antithyroid drugs over 5 years with positive TRAb. There was RNA extracted from PBMCs, and the TCR library was made from it. The sequences come from peripheral blood mononuclear cells (PBMCs), collected when the disease was refractory, from a patient treated with antithyroid drugs. The origin of the receptors is a female donor with Graves disease.

Comment on this clonotype: Its ends do not fully match the called genes, so a read error is possible. This sequence joins TRBV5-4 and TRBJ2-7, with D unclear. From germline, CDR1 is SGHNT and CDR2 YYREEE (reference sequence). The CDR3 contains 13 residues. CDR3: CASGLAFSHEQYF. CDR3 nucleotide sequence: TGTGCCAGCGGCTTGGCTTTTAGCCACGAGCAGTACTTC.

The V gene is TRBV20-1, the J gene TRBJ2-5, with 8 bases aligning to TRBD2. The length of the CDR3 is 15 residues. Germline assignment: CDR1 DFQATT and CDR2 SNEGSKA (reference sequence). Trimming cost V 7 bases and J 4 bases; bases outside gene matches: 14. The DNA for the CDR3 is TGCAGTGTAAACCTAGCGGGCCAGAGGGGAGAGACCCAGTACTTC. Its protein product is CSVNLAGQRGETQYF.

Note on this clonotype: A much bigger clone sits one base away, suggesting this may be a read error. The gene calls are TRBV2 and TRBJ2-7; the match to TRBD1 covers 7 bases. CDR3 length: 14 residues. The germline V gene encodes CDR1 SNHLY and CDR2 FYNNEI. The CDR3 loop reads CASSQGVLSCEQYF. The CDR3 DNA sequence: TGTGCCAGCAGTCAGGGGGTGCTATCCTGCGAGCAGTACTTC.

This chain links TRBV30 with TRBJ1-3; 7 bases map to TRBD1. V shed 4 bases and J 0 bases; nucleotides not matched to a gene: 6. The CDR3 length is 15 residues. CDR1 is GTSNPN, CDR2 SVGIG, per germline (reference sequence). CDR3 amino acids: CAWNPGQISGNTIYF. DNA of the CDR3: TGTGCCTGGAACCCGGGACAGATCTCTGGAAACACCATATATTTT.

On this clonotype itself: Given a much more abundant clone one base away, this may be a read error. The V call is TRBV12-3 or TRBV12-4, the J call TRBJ2-7, with TRBD2 as a possible D gene (6 bases). The CDR3 length is 12 residues. Between the trimmed V and J ends, which lost 7 bases and 9 bases, there was a span of 16 bases. CDR3 sequence: CASNKGTGGQYF. In nucleotides, the CDR3 is TGTGCCAGCAACAAGGGGACTGGGGGGCAGTACTTC.

Regarding this clonotype: It may be a read error: a sequence one base away is much more abundant. The chain uses TRBV30 and TRBJ2-5; D might be TRBD1 (6 bases). Germline loops: CDR1 GTSNPN, CDR2 SVGIG (reference sequence). The CDR3 loop spans 14 amino acids. V gave up 2 bases and J gave up 2 bases, with 12 bases separating them. The CDR3 coding sequence is TGTGCCTGGAGTAGAGGGGACACTCAAGAGACCCAGTACTTC. It codes for CAWSRGDTQETQYF.

This clonotype has only a few counts. The gene calls are TRBV7-2 and TRBJ2-7; 8 bases line up with TRBD2. Germline CDR1 SGHTA, CDR2 FQGNSA. V lost 5 bases, J lost 6 bases, and 12 bases stayed unmatched. The CDR3 consists of 15 residues. The CDR3 DNA is TGTGCCAGCAGCGGTAGCGGGATGGGGGGGCGCGAGCAGTACTTC. It codes for CASSGSGMGGREQYF. Complete variable domain (other parts from reference TRBV7-2 and TRBJ2-7): GAGVSQSPSNKVTEKGKDVELRCDPISGHTALYWYRQSLGQGLEFLIYFQGNSAPDKSGLPSDRFSAERTGGSVSTLTIQRTQQEDSAVYLCASSGSGMGGREQYFGPGTRLTVT.

In this sample, this clonotype turned up many times. The chain is built from TRBV29-1 and TRBJ1-2, with a weak D call TRBD1 (5 bases). This CDR3 has 12 residues. Germline V gives CDR1 SQVTM, CDR2 ANQGSEA. Between the trimmed V and J ends, which lost 7 bases and 8 bases, there was a span of 17 bases. This chain's CDR3 is CSAAGIPEGYTF. The CDR3 DNA sequence: TGCAGCGCGGCAGGGATACCGGAGGGCTACACCTTC. Looking up the rest from reference TRBV29-1 and TRBJ1-2 gives the full variable domain: SAVISQKPSRDICQRGTSLTIQCQVDSQVTMMFWYRQQPGQSLTLIATANQGSEATYESGFVIDKFPISRPNLTFSTLTVSNMSPEDSSIYLCSAAGIPEGYTFGSGTRLTVV.

The CDR3 loop reads CASSQAGTSGSRGEQYF. As DNA, the CDR3 is TGTGCCAGCAGCCAAGCCGGGACTAGCGGGAGTAGGGGAGAGCAGTACTTC. V is TRBV9 and J is TRBJ2-7; 14 nucleotides match TRBD2. The V gene's germline CDR1 is SGDLS and CDR2 YYNGEE. With V trimmed by 4 bases and J by 7 bases, 13 bases remained unmatched. This CDR3 spans 17 amino acids.

This clonotype was seen a few times. This chain links TRBV13 with TRBJ2-7; tentative D call: TRBD2 (5 bases). The V and J ends lost 7 bases and 2 bases respectively, with 15 bases between them. In germline, CDR1 is PRHDT, CDR2 FYEKMQ (reference sequence). The CDR3 extends over 14 amino acids. The CDR3 loop reads CASTLRLIPYEQYF. CDR3 in DNA: TGTGCCAGCACCCTCAGACTAATCCCCTACGAGCAGTACTTC.

CDR3 protein: CASSSPRLPDDQPQHF. The CDR3 DNA follows: TGTGCCAGCAGTTCCCCGAGACTGCCGGACGATCAGCCCCAGCATTTT. The chain is built from TRBV12-3 or TRBV12-4 and TRBJ1-5; no reliable D call. The V gene lost 4 bases and the J gene lost 5 bases, with 18 bases spanning the gap. CDR3 length equals 16 residues.

There are many counts of this clonotype. The CDR3 bases are TGTGCCATCAGTCAGGCATTTAGGACTACCAACACTGAAGCTTTCTTT. Translating it yields CAISQAFRTTNTEAFF. The V call is TRBV10-3, the J call TRBJ1-1; D not certain. This CDR3 spans 16 amino acids. The ends were cut back, 5 bases at V and 2 bases at J, with 18 bases in the middle. Germline V lookup: CDR1 ENHRY, CDR2 SYGVKD.

The J gene is TRBJ2-7, the V gene TRBV27; D is unresolved. The CDR3 contains 15 residues. Per germline, CDR1 MNHEY and CDR2 SMNVEV (reference sequence). V lost 4 bases and J 0 bases, leaving 13 bases between the germline ends. Here the CDR3 reads CASSSSAWSSYEQYF. DNA for the CDR3: TGTGCCAGCAGTTCCTCGGCCTGGAGCTCCTACGAGCAGTACTTC.

This clonotype showed up many times. The chain employs TRBV6-5 and TRBJ1-1, with D tentatively TRBD1 (6 bases). CDR3 length: 14 amino acids. CDR1 is MNHEY and CDR2 is SVGAGI in the germline V gene. Trimming removed 4 bases from V and 2 bases from J, with 11 bases in between. The CDR3, as DNA: TGTGCCAGCAGTTGGGGGCCAAGTAACACTGAAGCTTTCTTT. It encodes CASSWGPSNTEAFF.

The V call is TRBV7-9, the J call TRBJ2-7; TRBD2 might be the D (5 bases). The CDR3 spans 15 residues. The ends were cut back, 7 bases at V and 1 base at J, with 17 bases in the middle. CDR1 and CDR2 (germline): SEHNR, FQNEAQ (reference sequence). The CDR3: CASIQVAGGSYEQYF. In nucleotides, the CDR3 is TGTGCCAGCATTCAGGTTGCTGGCGGGTCCTACGAGCAGTACTTC.

A note on this clonotype: One base away lies a much larger clone, so this may be a sequencing read error. The genes are TRBV28 and TRBJ1-1; D perhaps matches TRBD1 (5 bases). There are 15 residues in the CDR3. Germline V gives CDR1 MDHEN, CDR2 SYDVKM. The CDR3 loop is CAGSRDHIMSTEAFF. DNA for the CDR3: TGTGCCGGCAGCCGGGACCATATTATGTCCACTGAAGCTTTCTTT. Full variable domain (outside the CDR3, taken from reference TRBV28 and TRBJ1-1): DVKVTQSSRYLVKRTGEKVFLECVQDMDHENMFWYRQDPGLGLRLIYFSYDVKMKEKGDIPEGYSVSREKKERFSLILESASTNQTSMYLCAGSRDHIMSTEAFFGQGTRLTVV.

Points on this clonotype: A much larger clone lies a single base off, so this may be a read error. The V call is TRBV28, the J call TRBJ1-1, with TRBD1 matching over 7 bases. Germline CDR1 MDHEN, CDR2 SYDVKM. This CDR3 is 16 amino acids long. The CDR3 protein is CAGSSSGQGGNTEAFF. The CDR3 DNA reads TGTGCCGGCAGCTCTTCGGGGCAGGGGGGGAACACTGAAGCTTTCTTT.